This TCR beta chain came from a study of blood T cells in healthy people across ages. In the case of this clonotype: Its antigen is as yet unknown.

The second PCR ran about 6 to 12 cycles with a sample-barcoded 5' primer and J-beta primers. TCRdb processed the 5' RACE reads anew with MiXCR; each CDR3 protein has one entry. The sample holds over 600,000 distinct CDR3 sequences, approximately 40% seen once. This CDR3 contains 11 residues. The germline gives CDR1 DFQATT, CDR2 SNEGSKA (reference sequence). V lost 0 bases to trimming and J lost 5 bases, with 4 bases between them. Findings and limits, study-wide: There was no known CMV status for donors, so expanded clonotype changes were possibly confounded.

The TCR originated in a man of 80 years or more in good health. The sample taken for sequencing was blood. J is TRBJ1-2 and V is TRBV20-1; D not resolved. The CDR3 spells CSAREVYGYTF. The CDR3 DNA reads TGCAGTGCTAGAGAGGTGTATGGCTACACCTTC.